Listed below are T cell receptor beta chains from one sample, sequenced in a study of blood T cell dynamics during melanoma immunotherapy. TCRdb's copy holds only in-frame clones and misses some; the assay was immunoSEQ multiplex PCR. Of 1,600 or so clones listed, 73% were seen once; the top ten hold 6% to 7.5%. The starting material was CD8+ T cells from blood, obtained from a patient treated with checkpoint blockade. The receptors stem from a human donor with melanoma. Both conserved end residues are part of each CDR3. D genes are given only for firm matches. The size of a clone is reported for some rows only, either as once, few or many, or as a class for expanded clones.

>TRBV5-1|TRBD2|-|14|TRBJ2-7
TGCGCCAGCAGCGGGACTAGCTTCTCCTACGAGCAGTACTTC
CASSGTSFSYEQYF
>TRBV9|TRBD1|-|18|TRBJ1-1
TGTGCCAGCAGCGCGGAAACAGGGGGCTGGGGAAAGAACACTGAAGCTTTCTTT
CASSAETGGWGKNTEAFF
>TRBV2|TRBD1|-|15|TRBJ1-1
TGTGCCAGCAGTGAGGTGACAGGGGGCCGAACTGAAGCTTTCTTT
CASSEVTGGRTEAFF
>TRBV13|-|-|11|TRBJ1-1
TGTGCCAGCAGTACGGAGACTGAAGCTTTCTTT
CASSTETEAFF
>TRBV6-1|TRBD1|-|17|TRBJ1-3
TGTGCCAGCAGTGAACGGGACAGGCTGGGCCCTGGAAACACCATATATTTT
CASSERDRLGPGNTIYF
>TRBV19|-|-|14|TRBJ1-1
TGTGCCAGTAGTATAGTTGGGGGAGGAACTGAAGCTTTCTTT
CASSIVGGGTEAFF
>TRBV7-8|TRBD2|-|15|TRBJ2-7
TGTGCCAGCAGCTTAAAATTACTAGCGGGGAACGAGCAGTACTTC
CASSLKLLAGNEQYF
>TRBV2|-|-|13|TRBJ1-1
TGTGCCAGCGGAAAGTGGCAGGCTCTTGAAGCTTTCTTT
CASGKWQALEAFF
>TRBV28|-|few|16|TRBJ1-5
TGTGCCAGCAGTCCCCGGGCCTCAAGGAGGAATCAGCCCCAGCATTTT
CASSPRASRRNQPQHF
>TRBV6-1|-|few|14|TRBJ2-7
TGTGCCAGCAGTGATATACAGGGCTGGCACGAGCAGTACTTC
CASSDIQGWHEQYF
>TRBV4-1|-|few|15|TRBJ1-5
TGCGCCAGCAGCCAAGATACAGGGATCAATCAGCCCCAGCATTTT
CASSQDTGINQPQHF
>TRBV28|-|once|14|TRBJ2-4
TGTGCCAGCAGTGACTTGGTAGCCAAAAACATTCAGTACTTC
CASSDLVAKNIQYF
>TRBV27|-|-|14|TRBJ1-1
TGTGCCAGCAGTTTGCAGGGGAAATACACTGAAGCTTTCTTT
CASSLQGKYTEAFF
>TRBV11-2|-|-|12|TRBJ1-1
TGTGCCAGCAGCTTAGGTACAGAGGAAGCTTTCTTT
CASSLGTEEAFF
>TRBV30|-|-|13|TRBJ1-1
TGTGCCTGGGACTTTATAGGATCGCATGAAGCTTTCTTT
CAWDFIGSHEAFF
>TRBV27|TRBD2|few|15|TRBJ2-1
TGTGCCAGCAGCTCGGCGACTAGCGGGTACAATGAGCAGTTCTTC
CASSSATSGYNEQFF
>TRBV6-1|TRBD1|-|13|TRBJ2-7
TGTGCCTGCCCCGGACAGGGGACCTACGAGCAGTACTTC
CACPGQGTYEQYF
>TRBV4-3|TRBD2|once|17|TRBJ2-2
TGCGCCAGCAGCCTTGAGCGGGAGGGCTCGGGCACCGGGGAGCTGTTTTTT
CASSLEREGSGTGELFF
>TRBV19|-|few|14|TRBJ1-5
TGTGCCAGTAGTATGGACAGCCTTTATCAGCCCCAGCATTTT
CASSMDSLYQPQHF
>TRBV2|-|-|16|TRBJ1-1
TGTGCCAGCAGGGGGCCCTGGGGACGGCAGAACACTGAAGCTTTCTTT
CASRGPWGRQNTEAFF
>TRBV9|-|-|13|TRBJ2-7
TGTGCCAGCAGCGTAGGGGTCCCCTCCGAGCAGTACTTC
CASSVGVPSEQYF
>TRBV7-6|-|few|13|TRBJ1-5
TGTGCCAGCAGCAACGGAGGTCTTCAGCCCCAGCATTTT
CASSNGGLQPQHF
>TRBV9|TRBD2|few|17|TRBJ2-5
TGTGCCAGCAGCCCTCCTCCGACTAGCGCGGGCGGAGAGACCCAGTACTTC
CASSPPPTSAGGETQYF
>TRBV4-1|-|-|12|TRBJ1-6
TGCGCCAGCAGCCAAGATAATTCACCCCTCCACTTT
CASSQDNSPLHF
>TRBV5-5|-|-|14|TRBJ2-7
TGTGCCAGCAGCTTGCGAAGGGATTCCTACGAGCAGTACTTC
CASSLRRDSYEQYF
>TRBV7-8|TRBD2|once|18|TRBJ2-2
TGTGCCAGCAGCGATGATATTAGCGGGAGGGCCCGGACCGGGGAGCTGTTTTTT
CASSDDISGRARTGELFF
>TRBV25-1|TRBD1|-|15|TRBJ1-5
TGTGCCAGCAGTGATGGGGGACAGGGCAATCAGCCCCAGCATTTT
CASSDGGQGNQPQHF
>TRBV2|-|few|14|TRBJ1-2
TGTGCCAGCAGTGAAACCGGAACGAACTATGGCTACACCTTC
CASSETGTNYGYTF
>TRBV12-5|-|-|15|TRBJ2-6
TGTGCTAGTGGTAAAGGGCGTTTGCAGGACAAAGTCGGGCCATTC
CASGKGRLQDKVGPF
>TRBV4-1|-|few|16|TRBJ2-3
TGCGCCAGCAGCCAGGACCCTAATGCCCGCACAGATACGCAGTATTTT
CASSQDPNARTDTQYF
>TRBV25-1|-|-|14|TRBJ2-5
TGTGCCAGCAGTGAAAGAGGTCACCAAGAGACCCAGTACTTC
CASSERGHQETQYF
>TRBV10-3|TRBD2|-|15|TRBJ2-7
TGTGCCATCAGTGGGCTAGCGGGAGAGTTGGGGGAGCAGTACTTC
CAISGLAGELGEQYF
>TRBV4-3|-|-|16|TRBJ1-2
TGCGCCAGCAGCCAAGATAGGGGAGGGACCGAGGCAGGCTACACCTTC
CASSQDRGGTEAGYTF
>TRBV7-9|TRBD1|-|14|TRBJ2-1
TGTGCCAGCAGCCACCGGGACAGCTACAATGAGCAGTTCTTC
CASSHRDSYNEQFF
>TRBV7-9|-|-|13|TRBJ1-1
TGTGCCAGCAGATCCGTGATGAACACTGAAGCTTTCTTT
CASRSVMNTEAFF
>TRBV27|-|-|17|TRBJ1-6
TGTGCCAGCAGTTCCACCGGTCAGAGCTCCTATAATTCACCCCTCCACTTT
CASSSTGQSSYNSPLHF
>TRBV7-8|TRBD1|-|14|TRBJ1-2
TGTGCCAGCAGCCGTACAGGGGGGACTGTTGGCTACACCTTC
CASSRTGGTVGYTF
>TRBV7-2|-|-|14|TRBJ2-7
TGTGCCAGCAGCTGGCAGGGGAGGTCGTACGAGCAGTACTTC
CASSWQGRSYEQYF
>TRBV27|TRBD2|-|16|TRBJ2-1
TGTGCCAGCAGTTTATCGACGGGAGGGTCCTACAATGAGCAGTTCTTC
CASSLSTGGSYNEQFF
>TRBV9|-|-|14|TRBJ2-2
TGTGCCAGCAGCGTAGACGGGGGCGTCGGGGAGCTGTTTTTT
CASSVDGGVGELFF
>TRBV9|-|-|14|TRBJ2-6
TGTGCCAGCATGTATCATCCTGGGGCCAACGTCCTGACTTTC
CASMYHPGANVLTF
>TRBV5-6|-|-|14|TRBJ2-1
TGTGCCAGCAGCCTGGGTACGGTAAACAATGAGCAGTTCTTC
CASSLGTVNNEQFF
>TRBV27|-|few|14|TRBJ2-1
TGTGCCAGCAGTTTCCAGGACTCGATGAGTGAGCAGTTCTTC
CASSFQDSMSEQFF
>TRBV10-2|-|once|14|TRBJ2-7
TGCGCCAGCAGTGATTGGGGGGCGTCTAACGAGCAGTACTTC
CASSDWGASNEQYF